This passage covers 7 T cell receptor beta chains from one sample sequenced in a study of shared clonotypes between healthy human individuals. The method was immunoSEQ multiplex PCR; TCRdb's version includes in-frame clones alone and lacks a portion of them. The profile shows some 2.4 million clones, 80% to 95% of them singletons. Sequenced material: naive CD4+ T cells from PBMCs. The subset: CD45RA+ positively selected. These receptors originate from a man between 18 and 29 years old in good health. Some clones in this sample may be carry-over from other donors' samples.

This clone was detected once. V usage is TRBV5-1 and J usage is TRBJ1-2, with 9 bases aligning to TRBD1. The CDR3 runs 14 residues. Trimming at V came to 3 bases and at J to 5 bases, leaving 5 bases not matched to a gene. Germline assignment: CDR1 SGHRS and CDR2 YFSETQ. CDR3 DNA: TGCGCCAGCAGCTCCCGGACAGGGGATTATGGCTACACCTTC. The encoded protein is CASSSRTGDYGYTF.

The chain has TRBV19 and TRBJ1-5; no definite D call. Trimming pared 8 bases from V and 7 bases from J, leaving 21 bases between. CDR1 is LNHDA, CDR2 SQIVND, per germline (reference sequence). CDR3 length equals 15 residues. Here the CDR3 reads CASRDFLTSHQPQHF. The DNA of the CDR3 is TGTGCCAGTCGGGATTTCTTAACCTCGCACCAGCCCCAGCATTTT. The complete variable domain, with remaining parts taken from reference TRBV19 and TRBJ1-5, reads DGGITQSPKYLFRKEGQNVTLSCEQNLNHDAMYWYRQDPGQGLRLIYYSQIVNDFQKGDIAEGYSVSREKKESFPLTVTSAQKNPTAFYLCASRDFLTSHQPQHFGDGTRLSIL.

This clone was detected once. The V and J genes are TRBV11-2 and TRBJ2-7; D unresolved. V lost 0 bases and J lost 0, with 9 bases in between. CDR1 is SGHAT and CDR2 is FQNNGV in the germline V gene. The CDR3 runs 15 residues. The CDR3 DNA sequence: TGTGCCAGCAGCTTAGAAAGGTTCAACTCCTACGAGCAGTACTTC. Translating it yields CASSLERFNSYEQYF.

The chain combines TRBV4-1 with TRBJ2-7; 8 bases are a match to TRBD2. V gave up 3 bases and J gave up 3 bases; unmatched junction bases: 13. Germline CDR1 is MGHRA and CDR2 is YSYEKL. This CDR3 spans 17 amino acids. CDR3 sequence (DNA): TGCGCCAGCAGCCACCCAACCGGGACTAGAGCGGGCTACGAGCAGTACTTC. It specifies CASSHPTGTRAGYEQYF.

The CDR3: CASSLGDLETQYF. CDR3 in DNA: TGCGCCAGCAGCTTGGGCGATTTAGAGACCCAGTACTTC. The rearrangement uses TRBV5-1 and TRBJ2-5; D ambiguous. Trimming removed 0 bases at V and 4 bases at J, with 7 bases between. The CDR3 is 13 amino acids. Per the germline V gene, CDR1 is SGHRS and CDR2 is YFSETQ.

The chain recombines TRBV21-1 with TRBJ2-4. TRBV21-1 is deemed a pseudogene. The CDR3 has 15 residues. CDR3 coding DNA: TGTGCCAGCAGCGCAAGGGGACCTCCCCAAAACATTCAGTACTTC. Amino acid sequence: CASSARGPPQNIQYF.

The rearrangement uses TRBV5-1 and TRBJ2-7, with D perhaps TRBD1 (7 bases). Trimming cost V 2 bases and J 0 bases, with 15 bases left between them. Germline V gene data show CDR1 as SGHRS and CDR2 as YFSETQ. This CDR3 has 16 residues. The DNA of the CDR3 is TGCGCCAGCAGCTTCGGAGGGACAGCAACCTCCTACGAGCAGTACTTC. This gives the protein CASSFGGTATSYEQYF.